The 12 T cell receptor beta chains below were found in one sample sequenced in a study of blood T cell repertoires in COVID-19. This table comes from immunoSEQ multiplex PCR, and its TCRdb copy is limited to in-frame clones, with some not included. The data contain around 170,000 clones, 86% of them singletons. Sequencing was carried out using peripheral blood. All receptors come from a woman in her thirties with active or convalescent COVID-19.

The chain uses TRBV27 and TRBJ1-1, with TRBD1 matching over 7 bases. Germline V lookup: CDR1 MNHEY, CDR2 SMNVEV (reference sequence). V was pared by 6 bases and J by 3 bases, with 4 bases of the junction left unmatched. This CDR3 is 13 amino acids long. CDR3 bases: TGTGCCAGCAGGCGGGACAGAGACACTGAAGCTTTCTTT. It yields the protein CASRRDRDTEAFF.

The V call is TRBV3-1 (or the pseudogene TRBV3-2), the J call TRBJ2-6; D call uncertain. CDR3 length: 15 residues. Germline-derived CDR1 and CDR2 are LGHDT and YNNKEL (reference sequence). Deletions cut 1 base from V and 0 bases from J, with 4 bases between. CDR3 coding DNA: TGTGCCAGCAGCCAAGTACTCTCTGGGGCCAACGTCCTGACTTTC. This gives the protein CASSQVLSGANVLTF.

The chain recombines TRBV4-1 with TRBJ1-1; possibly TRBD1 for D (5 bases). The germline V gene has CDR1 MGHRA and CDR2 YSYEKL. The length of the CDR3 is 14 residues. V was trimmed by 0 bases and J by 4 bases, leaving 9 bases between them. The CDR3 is CASSQERRGTEAFF. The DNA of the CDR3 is TGCGCCAGCAGCCAAGAACGGAGGGGCACTGAAGCTTTCTTT.

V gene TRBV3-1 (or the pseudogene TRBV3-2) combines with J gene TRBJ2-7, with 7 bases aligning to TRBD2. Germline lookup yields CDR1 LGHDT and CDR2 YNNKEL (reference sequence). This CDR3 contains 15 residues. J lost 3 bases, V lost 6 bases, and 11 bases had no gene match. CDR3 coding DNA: TGTGCCAGCAGGCCAAGCGGGACTGAATTCTACGAGCAGTACTTC. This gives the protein CASRPSGTEFYEQYF.

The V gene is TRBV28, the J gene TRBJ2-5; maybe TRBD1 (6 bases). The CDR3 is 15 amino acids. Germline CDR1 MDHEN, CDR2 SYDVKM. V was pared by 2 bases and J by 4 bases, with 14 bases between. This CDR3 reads CASSLVRGSVETQYF. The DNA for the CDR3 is TGTGCCAGCAGTTTAGTGAGGGGGTCCGTAGAGACCCAGTACTTC.

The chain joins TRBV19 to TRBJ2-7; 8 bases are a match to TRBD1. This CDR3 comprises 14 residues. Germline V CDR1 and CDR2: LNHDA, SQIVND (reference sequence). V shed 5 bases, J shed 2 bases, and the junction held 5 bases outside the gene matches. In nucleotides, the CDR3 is TGTGCCAGTAGTCCGGGACAGGAGGCCTACGAGCAGTACTTC. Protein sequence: CASSPGQEAYEQYF.

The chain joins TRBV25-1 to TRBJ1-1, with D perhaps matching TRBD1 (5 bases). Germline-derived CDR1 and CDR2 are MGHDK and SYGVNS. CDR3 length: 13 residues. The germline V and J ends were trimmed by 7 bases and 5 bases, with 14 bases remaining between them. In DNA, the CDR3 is TGTGCCAGCATGGGGCAGGGATGGACTGAAGCTTTCTTT. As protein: CASMGQGWTEAFF. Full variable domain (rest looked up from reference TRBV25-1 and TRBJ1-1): EADIYQTPRYLVIGTGKKITLECSQTMGHDKMYWYQQDPGMELHLIHYSYGVNSTEKGDLSSESTVSRIRTEHFPLTLESARPSHTSQYLCASMGQGWTEAFFGQGTRLTVV.

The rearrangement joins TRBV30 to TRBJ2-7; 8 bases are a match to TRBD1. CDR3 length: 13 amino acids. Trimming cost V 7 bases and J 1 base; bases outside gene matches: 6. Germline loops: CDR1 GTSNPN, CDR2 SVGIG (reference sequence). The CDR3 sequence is CAFRTGGSYEQYF. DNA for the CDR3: TGTGCCTTCCGAACAGGGGGATCCTACGAGCAGTACTTC.

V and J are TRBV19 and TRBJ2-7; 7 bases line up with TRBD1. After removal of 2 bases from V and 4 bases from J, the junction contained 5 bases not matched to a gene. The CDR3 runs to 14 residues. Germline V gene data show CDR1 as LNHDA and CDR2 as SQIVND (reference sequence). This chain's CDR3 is CASSIRDSVYEQYF. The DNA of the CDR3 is TGTGCCAGTAGTATAAGGGACAGCGTATACGAGCAGTACTTC.

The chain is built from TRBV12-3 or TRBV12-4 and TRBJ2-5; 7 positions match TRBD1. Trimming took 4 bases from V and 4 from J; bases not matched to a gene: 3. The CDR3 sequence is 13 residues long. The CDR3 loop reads CASSWRQGETQYF. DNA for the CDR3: TGTGCCAGCAGTTGGCGACAGGGAGAGACCCAGTACTTC.

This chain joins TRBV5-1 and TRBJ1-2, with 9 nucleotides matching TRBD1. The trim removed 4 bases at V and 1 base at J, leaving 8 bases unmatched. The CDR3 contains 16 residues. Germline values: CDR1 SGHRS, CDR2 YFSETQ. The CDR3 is CASSPDRGTHNYGYTF. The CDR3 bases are TGCGCCAGCAGCCCGGACAGGGGCACCCATAACTATGGCTACACCTTC.

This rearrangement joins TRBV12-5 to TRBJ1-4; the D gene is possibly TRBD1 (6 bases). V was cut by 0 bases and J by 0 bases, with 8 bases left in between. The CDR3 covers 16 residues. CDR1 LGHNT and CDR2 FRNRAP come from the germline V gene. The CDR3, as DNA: TGTGCTAGTGGTTTGGTATGGACAGCAACTAATGAAAAACTGTTTTTT. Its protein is CASGLVWTATNEKLFF.